Listed below are T cell receptor beta chains from one sample, sequenced in a study of blood T cell repertoires in COVID-19. This table comes from immunoSEQ multiplex PCR, and its TCRdb copy is limited to in-frame clones, with some not included. Of some 96,000 clones listed, roughly 85% are singletons. The sample taken for sequencing was peripheral blood. The receptors stem from a man between 65 and 85 years old with active or convalescent COVID-19. Both conserved end residues are part of each CDR3. Fields, in order: V gene, D gene, J gene, clone size, CDR3 DNA, CDR3 protein. The D gene is left open where the match is weak. Only part of the rows carry a size: once, few, many, or a class if the clone is expanded.

v_call: TRBV6-5
d_call: TRBD2
j_call: TRBJ2-5
clone_size: NA
cdr3_nt: TGTGCCAGCAGTTACGAAAAGCGGGGGAGGGGGACCCAGTACTTC
cdr3_aa: CASSYEKRGRGTQYF

v_call: TRBV5-1
d_call: NA
j_call: TRBJ1-2
clone_size: NA
cdr3_nt: TGCGCCAGCAGCTTGGAGGTGTTACAATCGGGTGGCTACACCTTC
cdr3_aa: CASSLEVLQSGGYTF

v_call: TRBV5-1
d_call: TRBD1
j_call: TRBJ1-4
clone_size: NA
cdr3_nt: TGCGCCAGCAGCGCCGGGACAGGGGCAACTAATGAAAAACTGTTTTTT
cdr3_aa: CASSAGTGATNEKLFF

v_call: TRBV1
d_call: NA
j_call: TRBJ2-1
clone_size: NA
cdr3_nt: TGCACCAGCAGCCATAGACAGGGGGCGACCTACAATGAGCAGTTCTTC
cdr3_aa: CTSSHRQGATYNEQFF

v_call: TRBV4-1
d_call: NA
j_call: TRBJ2-7
clone_size: NA
cdr3_nt: TGCGCCAGCAGCCAAGTACAGGGCTCCTACGAGCAGTACTTC
cdr3_aa: CASSQVQGSYEQYF

v_call: TRBV6-5
d_call: TRBD2
j_call: TRBJ2-1
clone_size: NA
cdr3_nt: TGTGCCAGCAGTTACTCGACTAGCGGGAGTCATGAGCAGTTCTTC
cdr3_aa: CASSYSTSGSHEQFF

v_call: TRBV18
d_call: NA
j_call: TRBJ2-5
clone_size: once
cdr3_nt: TGTGCCAGCTCAACCAGGGTAATCATGAAGACCCAGTACTTC
cdr3_aa: CASSTRVIMKTQYF

v_call: TRBV9
d_call: NA
j_call: TRBJ2-7
clone_size: few
cdr3_nt: TGTGCCAGCAGCTCCTCACAGGGCTTCCACGAGCAGTACTTC
cdr3_aa: CASSSSQGFHEQYF

v_call: TRBV6-2/TRBV6-3
d_call: TRBD1
j_call: TRBJ2-2
clone_size: NA
cdr3_nt: TGTGCCAGCAGTTACGCCAGGGGGCTAATCACCGGGGAGCTGTTTTTT
cdr3_aa: CASSYARGLITGELFF

v_call: TRBV7-8
d_call: NA
j_call: TRBJ1-3
clone_size: NA
cdr3_nt: TGTGCCAGCAGCCCCATTGTCAGGATATATTCTGGAAACACCATATATTTT
cdr3_aa: CASSPIVRIYSGNTIYF

v_call: TRBV11-1
d_call: TRBD1
j_call: TRBJ2-5
clone_size: NA
cdr3_nt: TGTGCCAGCAGCTTAAACAGGGGGAATCTCATAGAGACCCAGTACTTC
cdr3_aa: CASSLNRGNLIETQYF

v_call: TRBV10-3
d_call: TRBD2
j_call: TRBJ2-1
clone_size: few
cdr3_nt: TGTGCCATCAGTGAGACTAGCGGGATGGGCAATGAGCAGTTCTTC
cdr3_aa: CAISETSGMGNEQFF

v_call: TRBV28
d_call: TRBD1
j_call: TRBJ2-4
clone_size: NA
cdr3_nt: TGTGCCAGCAGTTCGGGGACAGTCGCCGACATTCAGTACTTC
cdr3_aa: CASSSGTVADIQYF

v_call: TRBV4-3
d_call: NA
j_call: TRBJ1-2
clone_size: NA
cdr3_nt: TGCGCCAGCAGCCAAGATCCTCAGGGAAGCTATGGCTACACCTTC
cdr3_aa: CASSQDPQGSYGYTF

v_call: TRBV30
d_call: TRBD1
j_call: TRBJ1-1
clone_size: NA
cdr3_nt: TGTGCCTGGAGGACAGGGATGAACACTGAAGCTTTCTTT
cdr3_aa: CAWRTGMNTEAFF

v_call: TRBV9
d_call: TRBD1
j_call: TRBJ1-3
clone_size: NA
cdr3_nt: TGTGCCAGCAGCCCGATGGGACAGAGAAGCTCTGGAAACACCATATATTTT
cdr3_aa: CASSPMGQRSSGNTIYF

v_call: TRBV24-1
d_call: NA
j_call: TRBJ2-7
clone_size: few
cdr3_nt: TGTGCCACCAGTGATAAAGCGGTTCCCTACGAGCAGTACTTC
cdr3_aa: CATSDKAVPYEQYF

v_call: TRBV4-2
d_call: NA
j_call: TRBJ2-2
clone_size: NA
cdr3_nt: TGTGCCAGCAGCCAAGGCGACGGGGAGCTGTTTTTT
cdr3_aa: CASSQGDGELFF

v_call: TRBV5-6
d_call: NA
j_call: TRBJ1-5
clone_size: NA
cdr3_nt: TGTGCCAGCAGCTTAAGGGGGTCCTATAGCAATCAGCCCCAGCATTTT
cdr3_aa: CASSLRGSYSNQPQHF

v_call: TRBV5-1
d_call: TRBD1
j_call: TRBJ2-7
clone_size: many
cdr3_nt: TGCGCCAGCAGCTCGGGGAAAACAGGGGCCTACGAGCAGTACTTC
cdr3_aa: CASSSGKTGAYEQYF

v_call: TRBV7-9
d_call: TRBD1
j_call: TRBJ2-5
clone_size: NA
cdr3_nt: TGTGCCAGCAGCTTAGCGACAGGGGGGCAGACCCAGTACTTC
cdr3_aa: CASSLATGGQTQYF

v_call: TRBV12-3/TRBV12-4
d_call: NA
j_call: TRBJ2-7
clone_size: NA
cdr3_nt: TGTGCCAGCAGTTTTGACAGCGCCTACGAGCAGTACTTC
cdr3_aa: CASSFDSAYEQYF

v_call: TRBV6-1
d_call: NA
j_call: TRBJ1-5
clone_size: NA
cdr3_nt: TGTGCCAGCAGTGAAGTCCCGGCCGGGAGGGGTCAGCCCCAGCATTTT
cdr3_aa: CASSEVPAGRGQPQHF

v_call: TRBV20-1
d_call: NA
j_call: TRBJ2-1
clone_size: once
cdr3_nt: TGCAGTGCTAGTAATTTCAGGGGCTCGGTCAATGAGCAGTTCTTC
cdr3_aa: CSASNFRGSVNEQFF

v_call: TRBV4-2
d_call: NA
j_call: TRBJ2-4
clone_size: NA
cdr3_nt: TGTGCCAGCAGCCAAGAAAGGGGCAGGCTAGCCAAAAACATTCAGTACTTC
cdr3_aa: CASSQERGRLAKNIQYF

v_call: TRBV5-6
d_call: TRBD2
j_call: TRBJ2-7
clone_size: NA
cdr3_nt: TGTGCCAGCAGACGCTCCCTAGCGGGAGGGCCCTACGAGCAGTACTTC
cdr3_aa: CASRRSLAGGPYEQYF

v_call: TRBV7-3
d_call: TRBD1
j_call: TRBJ1-2
clone_size: NA
cdr3_nt: TGTGCCAGCAGCCCGGGACAGGCGGGTAACTATGGCTACACCTTC
cdr3_aa: CASSPGQAGNYGYTF

v_call: TRBV6-2/TRBV6-3
d_call: TRBD1
j_call: TRBJ1-5
clone_size: NA
cdr3_nt: TGTGCCAGCAGCAGACAGGGTGGCAATCAGCCCCAGCATTTT
cdr3_aa: CASSRQGGNQPQHF

v_call: TRBV3-1/TRBV3-2
d_call: TRBD1
j_call: TRBJ2-7
clone_size: NA
cdr3_nt: TGTGCCAGCAGCCAGGCCCAGGGGGCTATCTACGAGCAGTACTTC
cdr3_aa: CASSQAQGAIYEQYF

v_call: TRBV6-5
d_call: NA
j_call: TRBJ1-6
clone_size: NA
cdr3_nt: TGTGCCAGCAGTTACTCGATGAGGAGGTCCGGATCACCCCTCCACTTT
cdr3_aa: CASSYSMRRSGSPLHF

v_call: TRBV9
d_call: TRBD1
j_call: TRBJ2-1
clone_size: NA
cdr3_nt: TGTGCCAGCAGCGTAGCCGGGACAGGGGGCAGGAATGAGCAGTTCTTC
cdr3_aa: CASSVAGTGGRNEQFF

v_call: TRBV5-1
d_call: NA
j_call: TRBJ2-2
clone_size: few
cdr3_nt: TGCGCCAGCAGCTCAACCCAGGTGAACACCGGGGAGCTGTTTTTT
cdr3_aa: CASSSTQVNTGELFF

v_call: TRBV30
d_call: NA
j_call: TRBJ1-1
clone_size: NA
cdr3_nt: TGTGCCTGGTCAGGGGACACTGAAGCTTTCTTT
cdr3_aa: CAWSGDTEAFF

v_call: TRBV6-2/TRBV6-3
d_call: TRBD2
j_call: TRBJ2-7
clone_size: NA
cdr3_nt: TGTGCCAGCAGTTACTCGCGAAGCGGGGGGGCCTACGAGCAGTACTTC
cdr3_aa: CASSYSRSGGAYEQYF

v_call: TRBV13
d_call: TRBD2
j_call: TRBJ2-1
clone_size: NA
cdr3_nt: TGTGCCAGCAGCATCAGGACTAGCGGACAAAATGAGCAGTTCTTC
cdr3_aa: CASSIRTSGQNEQFF

v_call: TRBV7-8
d_call: TRBD2
j_call: TRBJ2-3
clone_size: once
cdr3_nt: TGTGCCAGCAGCCCTAGAGGCGAGCGGGGGGGCCAAACAGATACGCAGTATTTT
cdr3_aa: CASSPRGERGGQTDTQYF

v_call: TRBV9
d_call: NA
j_call: TRBJ2-3
clone_size: NA
cdr3_nt: TGTGCCAGCAGCGTAGGGGGGGAGAGGACAGATACGCAGTATTTT
cdr3_aa: CASSVGGERTDTQYF

v_call: TRBV19
d_call: NA
j_call: TRBJ1-5
clone_size: NA
cdr3_nt: TGTGCCAGTAACACTAGCGGGGGCCGAGGTCAGCCCCAGCATTTT
cdr3_aa: CASNTSGGRGQPQHF

v_call: TRBV28
d_call: TRBD1
j_call: TRBJ2-7
clone_size: NA
cdr3_nt: TGTGCCAGCAGTTTACCCGGACAGGTTCCCTACGAGCAGTACTTC
cdr3_aa: CASSLPGQVPYEQYF

v_call: TRBV10-3
d_call: TRBD2
j_call: TRBJ2-1
clone_size: NA
cdr3_nt: TGTGCCATCAGTGAAGGTCGTCTAGCGGGACTCAATGAGCAGTTCTTC
cdr3_aa: CAISEGRLAGLNEQFF

v_call: TRBV5-1
d_call: TRBD1
j_call: TRBJ1-2
clone_size: NA
cdr3_nt: TGCGCCAGCAGCTACGGACAGGGAGGCGGCTACACCTTC
cdr3_aa: CASSYGQGGGYTF

v_call: TRBV7-2
d_call: NA
j_call: TRBJ2-1
clone_size: NA
cdr3_nt: TGTGCCAGCAGCCCAATGCCCCAGGGCTACAATGAGCAGTTCTTC
cdr3_aa: CASSPMPQGYNEQFF

v_call: TRBV10-3
d_call: TRBD2
j_call: TRBJ2-3
clone_size: many
cdr3_nt: TGTGCCATCAGAGCGGGACTAGCGGAGAGCACAGATACGCAGTATTTT
cdr3_aa: CAIRAGLAESTDTQYF

v_call: TRBV3-1/TRBV3-2
d_call: TRBD2
j_call: TRBJ2-3
clone_size: NA
cdr3_nt: TGTGCCAGCAGCCACCCCGCGCGGGGGGGCGGCACAGATACGCAGTATTTT
cdr3_aa: CASSHPARGGGTDTQYF

v_call: TRBV2
d_call: TRBD2
j_call: TRBJ2-3
clone_size: once
cdr3_nt: TGTGCCAGCAGCTACGCCCACTCGACTAGCGGGAGGGCGGTGGGCACAGATACGCAGTATTTT
cdr3_aa: CASSYAHSTSGRAVGTDTQYF

v_call: TRBV4-3
d_call: NA
j_call: TRBJ2-7
clone_size: NA
cdr3_nt: TGCGCCAGCTCCTCCTCCCTGGGACTCTACGAGCAGTACTTC
cdr3_aa: CASSSSLGLYEQYF

v_call: TRBV5-4
d_call: NA
j_call: TRBJ2-2
clone_size: NA
cdr3_nt: TGTGCCAGCAGCCCCCGGAACACCGGGGAGCTGTTTTTT
cdr3_aa: CASSPRNTGELFF

v_call: TRBV6-1
d_call: TRBD2
j_call: TRBJ2-7
clone_size: NA
cdr3_nt: TGTGCCAGCAGTGATGCTCCGGGACTAGCGGGCGCAAACTACGAGCAGTACTTC
cdr3_aa: CASSDAPGLAGANYEQYF

v_call: TRBV27
d_call: TRBD1
j_call: TRBJ2-5
clone_size: NA
cdr3_nt: TGTGCCAGCAGCCTAAGGGGGCATCGGGAGACCCAGTACTTC
cdr3_aa: CASSLRGHRETQYF

v_call: TRBV19
d_call: TRBD1
j_call: TRBJ2-1
clone_size: NA
cdr3_nt: TGTGCCGCATCGACAGGGGAGTTTGATGAGCAGTTCTTC
cdr3_aa: CAASTGEFDEQFF

v_call: TRBV4-2
d_call: TRBD2
j_call: TRBJ2-5
clone_size: few
cdr3_nt: TGTGCCAGCAGCCAAGATCGTCTAGCGGTAGAGACCCAGTACTTC
cdr3_aa: CASSQDRLAVETQYF

v_call: TRBV5-4
d_call: NA
j_call: TRBJ2-3
clone_size: NA
cdr3_nt: TGTGCCAGCAGCAACACTAGGGCAGATACGCAGTATTTT
cdr3_aa: CASSNTRADTQYF

v_call: TRBV3-1/TRBV3-2
d_call: NA
j_call: TRBJ1-1
clone_size: NA
cdr3_nt: TGTGCCAGCAGCCAATCTACAGGGTCCACTGAAGCTTTCTTT
cdr3_aa: CASSQSTGSTEAFF

v_call: TRBV11-2
d_call: NA
j_call: TRBJ2-3
clone_size: NA
cdr3_nt: TGTGCCAGCAGCTTCCTCGATACGCAGTATTTT
cdr3_aa: CASSFLDTQYF